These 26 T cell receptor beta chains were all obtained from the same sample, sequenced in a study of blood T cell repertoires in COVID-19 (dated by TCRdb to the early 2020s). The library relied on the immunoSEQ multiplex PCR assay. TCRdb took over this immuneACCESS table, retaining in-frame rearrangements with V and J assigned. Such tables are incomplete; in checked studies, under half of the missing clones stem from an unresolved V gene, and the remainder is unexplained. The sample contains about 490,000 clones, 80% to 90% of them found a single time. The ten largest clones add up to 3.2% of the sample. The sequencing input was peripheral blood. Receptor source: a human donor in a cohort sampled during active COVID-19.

This chain's CDR3 is CASSLRQIDPSYEQYF. CDR3 bases: TGTGCCAGCAGTTTACGACAGATTGACCCTAGCTACGAGCAGTACTTC. The rearrangement links TRBV28 to TRBJ2-7; perhaps TRBD1 as D (5 bases). V lost 2 bases and J 3 bases, leaving 17 bases between the germline ends. The CDR3 contains 16 residues. From germline, CDR1 is MDHEN and CDR2 SYDVKM.

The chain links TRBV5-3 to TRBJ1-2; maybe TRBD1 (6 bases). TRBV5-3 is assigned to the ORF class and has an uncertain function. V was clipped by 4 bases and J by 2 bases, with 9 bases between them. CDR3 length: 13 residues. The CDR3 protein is CARSEGQNYGYTF. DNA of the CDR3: TGTGCCAGAAGCGAAGGACAGAACTATGGCTACACCTTC.

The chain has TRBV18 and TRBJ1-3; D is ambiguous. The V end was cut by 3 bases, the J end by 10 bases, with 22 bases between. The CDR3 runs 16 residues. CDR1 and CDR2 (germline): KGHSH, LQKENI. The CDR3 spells CASSPTPAQRHTTIYF. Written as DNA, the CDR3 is TGTGCCAGCTCACCGACCCCCGCGCAGCGGCATACGACCATATATTTT.

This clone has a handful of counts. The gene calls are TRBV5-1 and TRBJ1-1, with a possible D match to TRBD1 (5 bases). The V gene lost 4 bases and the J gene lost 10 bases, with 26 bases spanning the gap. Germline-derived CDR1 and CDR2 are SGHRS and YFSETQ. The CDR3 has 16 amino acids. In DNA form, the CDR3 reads TGCGCCAGCAGCCCCGGACACGCGAATGCTCCCGGGGGAGCTTTCTTT. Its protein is CASSPGHANAPGGAFF. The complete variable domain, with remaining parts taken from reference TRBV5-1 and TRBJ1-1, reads KAGVTQTPRYLIKTRGQQVTLSCSPISGHRSVSWYQQTPGQGLQFLFEYFSETQRNKGNFPGRFSGRQFSNSRSEMNVSTLELGDSALYLCASSPGHANAPGGAFFGQGTRLTVV.

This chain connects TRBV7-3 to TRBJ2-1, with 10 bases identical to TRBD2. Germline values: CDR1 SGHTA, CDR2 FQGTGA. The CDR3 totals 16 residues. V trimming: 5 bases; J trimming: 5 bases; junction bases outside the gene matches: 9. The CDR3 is CASSRTGTSANNEQFF. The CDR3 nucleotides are TGTGCCAGCAGCCGGACCGGGACTAGCGCTAACAATGAGCAGTTCTTC. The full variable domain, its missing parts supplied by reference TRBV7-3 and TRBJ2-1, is GAGVSQTPSNKVTEKGKYVELRCDPISGHTALYWYRQSLGQGPEFLIYFQGTGAADDSGLPNDRFFAVRPEGSVSTLKIQRTERGDSAVYLCASSRTGTSANNEQFFGPGTRLTVL.

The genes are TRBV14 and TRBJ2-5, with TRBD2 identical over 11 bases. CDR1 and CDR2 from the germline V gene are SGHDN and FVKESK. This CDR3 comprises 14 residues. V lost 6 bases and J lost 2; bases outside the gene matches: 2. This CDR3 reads CASRLAGVQETQYF. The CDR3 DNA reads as TGTGCCAGCAGACTAGCGGGAGTACAAGAGACCCAGTACTTC.

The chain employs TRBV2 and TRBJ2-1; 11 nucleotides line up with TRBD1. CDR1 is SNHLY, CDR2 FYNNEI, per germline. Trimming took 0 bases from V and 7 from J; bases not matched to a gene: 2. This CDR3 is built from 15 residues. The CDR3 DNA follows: TGTGCCAGCAGTGAAGCAGGACAGGGGGCGAATGAGCAGTTCTTC. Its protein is CASSEAGQGANEQFF.

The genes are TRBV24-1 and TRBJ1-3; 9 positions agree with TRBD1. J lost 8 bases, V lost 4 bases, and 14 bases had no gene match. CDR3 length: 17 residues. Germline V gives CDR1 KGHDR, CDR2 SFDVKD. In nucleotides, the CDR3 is TGTGCCACCAGTGAAAAACAGGGGGCGCAGGGAGGGGACACCATATATTTT. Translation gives CATSEKQGAQGGDTIYF.

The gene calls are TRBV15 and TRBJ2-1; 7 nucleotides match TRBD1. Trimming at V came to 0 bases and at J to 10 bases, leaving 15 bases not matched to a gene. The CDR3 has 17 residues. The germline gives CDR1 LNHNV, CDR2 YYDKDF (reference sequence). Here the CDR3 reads CATSRDRTGPRYREQFF. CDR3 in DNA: TGTGCCACCAGCAGAGATCGGACAGGCCCTAGGTACCGGGAGCAGTTCTTC.

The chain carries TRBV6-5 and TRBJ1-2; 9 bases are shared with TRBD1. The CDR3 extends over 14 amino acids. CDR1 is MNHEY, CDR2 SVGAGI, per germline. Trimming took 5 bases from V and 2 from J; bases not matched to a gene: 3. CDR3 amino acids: CASSRTGANYGYTF. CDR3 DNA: TGTGCCAGCAGTCGGACAGGGGCCAACTATGGCTACACCTTC.

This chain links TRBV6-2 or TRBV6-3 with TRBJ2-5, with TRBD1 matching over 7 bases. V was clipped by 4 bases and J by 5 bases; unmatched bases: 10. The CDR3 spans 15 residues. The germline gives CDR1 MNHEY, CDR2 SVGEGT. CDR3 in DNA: TGTGCCAGCAGTTTTACAGGGGCAGGAGCGGAGACCCAGTACTTC. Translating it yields CASSFTGAGAETQYF.

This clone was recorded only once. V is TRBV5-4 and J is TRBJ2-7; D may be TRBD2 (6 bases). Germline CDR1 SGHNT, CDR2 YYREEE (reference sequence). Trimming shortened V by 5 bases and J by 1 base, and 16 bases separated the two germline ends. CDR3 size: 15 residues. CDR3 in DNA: TGTGCCAGCAGGGTCGGCGGGGACCCATCCTACGAGCAGTACTTC. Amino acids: CASRVGGDPSYEQYF. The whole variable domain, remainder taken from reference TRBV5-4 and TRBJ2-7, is ETGVTQSPTHLIKTRGQQVTLRCSSQSGHNTVSWYQQALGQGPQFIFQYYREEENGRGNFPPRFSGLQFPNYSSELNVNALELDDSALYLCASRVGGDPSYEQYFGPGTRLTVT.

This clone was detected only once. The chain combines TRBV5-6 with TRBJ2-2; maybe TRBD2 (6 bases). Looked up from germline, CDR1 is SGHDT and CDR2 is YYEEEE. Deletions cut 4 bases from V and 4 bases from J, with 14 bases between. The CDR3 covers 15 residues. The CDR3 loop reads CASSREPGGTGELFF. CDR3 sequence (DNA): TGTGCCAGCAGCCGTGAGCCCGGGGGCACCGGGGAGCTGTTTTTT.

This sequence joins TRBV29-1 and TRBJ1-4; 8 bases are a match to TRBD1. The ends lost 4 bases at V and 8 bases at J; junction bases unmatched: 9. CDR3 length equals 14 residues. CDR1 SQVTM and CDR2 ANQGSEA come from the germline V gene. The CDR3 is CSVVRTGKEEKLFF. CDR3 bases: TGCAGCGTTGTGAGGACAGGGAAGGAAGAAAAACTGTTTTTT. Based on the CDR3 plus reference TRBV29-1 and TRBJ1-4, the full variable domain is SAVISQKPSRDICQRGTSLTIQCQVDSQVTMMFWYRQQPGQSLTLIATANQGSEATYESGFVIDKFPISRPNLTFSTLTVSNMSPEDSSIYLCSVVRTGKEEKLFFGSGTQLSVL.

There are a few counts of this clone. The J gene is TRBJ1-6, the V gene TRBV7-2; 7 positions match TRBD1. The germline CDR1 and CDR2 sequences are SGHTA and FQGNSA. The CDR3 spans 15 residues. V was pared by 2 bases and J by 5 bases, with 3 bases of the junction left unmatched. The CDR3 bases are TGTGCCAGCAGCTTAACAGGGGTAGATAATTCACCCCTCCACTTT. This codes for CASSLTGVDNSPLHF.

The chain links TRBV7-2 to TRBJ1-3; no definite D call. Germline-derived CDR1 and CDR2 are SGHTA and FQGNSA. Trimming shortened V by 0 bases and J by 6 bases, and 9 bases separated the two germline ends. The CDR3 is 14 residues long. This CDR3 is CASSLAGPTNTIYF. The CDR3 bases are TGTGCCAGCAGCTTAGCGGGCCCGACAAACACCATATATTTT.

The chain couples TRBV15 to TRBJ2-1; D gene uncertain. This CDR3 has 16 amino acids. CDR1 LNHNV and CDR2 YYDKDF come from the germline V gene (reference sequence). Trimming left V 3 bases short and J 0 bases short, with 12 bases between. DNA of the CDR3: TGTGCCACCAGCAGTGAGTCATCCGTCTCCTACAATGAGCAGTTCTTC. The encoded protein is CATSSESSVSYNEQFF.

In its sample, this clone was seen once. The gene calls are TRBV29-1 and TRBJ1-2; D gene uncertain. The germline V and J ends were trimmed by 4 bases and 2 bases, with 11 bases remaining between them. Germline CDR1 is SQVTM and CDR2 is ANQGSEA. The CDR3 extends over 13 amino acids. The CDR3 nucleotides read TGCAGCGTTGCTAAAGCTGAGAACTATGGCTACACCTTC. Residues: CSVAKAENYGYTF.

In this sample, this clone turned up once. The DNA of the CDR3 is TGTGCCAGCAGCGTGGGGACAGGGAACGGCTACACCTTC. Protein product: CASSVGTGNGYTF. The chain is built from TRBV9 and TRBJ1-2; TRBD1 aligns across 9 bases. Trimming removed 2 bases from V and 8 bases from J; junction bases left unmatched: 4. Germline V lookup: CDR1 SGDLS, CDR2 YYNGEE. The CDR3 loop spans 13 amino acids.

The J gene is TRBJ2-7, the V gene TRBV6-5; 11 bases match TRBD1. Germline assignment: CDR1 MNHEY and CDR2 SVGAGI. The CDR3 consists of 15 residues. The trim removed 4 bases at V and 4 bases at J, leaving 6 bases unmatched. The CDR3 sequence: CASSSGQGAQYEQYF. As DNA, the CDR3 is TGTGCCAGCAGTTCCGGACAGGGGGCGCAGTACGAGCAGTACTTC.

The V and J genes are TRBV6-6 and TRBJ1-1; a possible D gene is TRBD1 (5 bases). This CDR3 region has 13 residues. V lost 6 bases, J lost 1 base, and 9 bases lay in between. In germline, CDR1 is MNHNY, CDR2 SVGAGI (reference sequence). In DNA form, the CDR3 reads TGTGCCAGCAGCCGAACAGGGAACACTGAAGCTTTCTTT. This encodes CASSRTGNTEAFF.

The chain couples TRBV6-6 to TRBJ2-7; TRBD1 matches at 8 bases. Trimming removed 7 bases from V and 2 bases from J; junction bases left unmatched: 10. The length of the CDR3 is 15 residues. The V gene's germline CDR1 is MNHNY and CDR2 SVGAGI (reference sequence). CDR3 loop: CASTDFGQGTYEQYF. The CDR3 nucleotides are TGTGCCAGCACCGACTTCGGACAGGGTACCTACGAGCAGTACTTC.

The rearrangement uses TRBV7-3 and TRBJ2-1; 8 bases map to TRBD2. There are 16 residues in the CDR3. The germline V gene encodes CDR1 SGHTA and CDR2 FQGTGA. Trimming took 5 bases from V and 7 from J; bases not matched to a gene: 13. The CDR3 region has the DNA TGTGCCAGCAGCCCACGGACCAGCGGGAGTGGGAATGAGCAGTTCTTC. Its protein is CASSPRTSGSGNEQFF.

The CDR3 DNA sequence: TGTGCCAGTAGTCCGAAGGACAGGGACTATGGCTACACCTTC. Protein product: CASSPKDRDYGYTF. The J gene is TRBJ1-2, the V gene TRBV19; the match to TRBD1 covers 8 bases. Per germline, CDR1 LNHDA and CDR2 SQIVND (reference sequence). This CDR3 is 14 amino acids long. V lost 5 bases and J lost 3; bases outside the gene matches: 5. The full variable domain, in which reference TRBV19 and TRBJ1-2 provide the parts outside the CDR3, is DGGITQSPKYLFRKEGQNVTLSCEQNLNHDAMYWYRQDPGQGLRLIYYSQIVNDFQKGDIAEGYSVSREKKESFPLTVTSAQKNPTAFYLCASSPKDRDYGYTFGSGTRLTVV.

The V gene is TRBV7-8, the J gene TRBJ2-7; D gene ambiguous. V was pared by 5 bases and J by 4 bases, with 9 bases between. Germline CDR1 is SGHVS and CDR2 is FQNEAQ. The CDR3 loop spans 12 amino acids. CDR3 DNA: TGTGCCAGCAGCCGCACTTATTACGAGCAGTACTTC. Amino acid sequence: CASSRTYYEQYF.

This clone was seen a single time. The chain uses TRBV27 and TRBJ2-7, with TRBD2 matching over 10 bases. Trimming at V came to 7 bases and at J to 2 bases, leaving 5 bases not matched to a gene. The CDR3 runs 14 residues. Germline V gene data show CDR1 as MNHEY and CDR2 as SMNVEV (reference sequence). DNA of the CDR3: TGTGCCAGCACCCGGACTAGCGGAGCCTACGAGCAGTACTTC. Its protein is CASTRTSGAYEQYF.